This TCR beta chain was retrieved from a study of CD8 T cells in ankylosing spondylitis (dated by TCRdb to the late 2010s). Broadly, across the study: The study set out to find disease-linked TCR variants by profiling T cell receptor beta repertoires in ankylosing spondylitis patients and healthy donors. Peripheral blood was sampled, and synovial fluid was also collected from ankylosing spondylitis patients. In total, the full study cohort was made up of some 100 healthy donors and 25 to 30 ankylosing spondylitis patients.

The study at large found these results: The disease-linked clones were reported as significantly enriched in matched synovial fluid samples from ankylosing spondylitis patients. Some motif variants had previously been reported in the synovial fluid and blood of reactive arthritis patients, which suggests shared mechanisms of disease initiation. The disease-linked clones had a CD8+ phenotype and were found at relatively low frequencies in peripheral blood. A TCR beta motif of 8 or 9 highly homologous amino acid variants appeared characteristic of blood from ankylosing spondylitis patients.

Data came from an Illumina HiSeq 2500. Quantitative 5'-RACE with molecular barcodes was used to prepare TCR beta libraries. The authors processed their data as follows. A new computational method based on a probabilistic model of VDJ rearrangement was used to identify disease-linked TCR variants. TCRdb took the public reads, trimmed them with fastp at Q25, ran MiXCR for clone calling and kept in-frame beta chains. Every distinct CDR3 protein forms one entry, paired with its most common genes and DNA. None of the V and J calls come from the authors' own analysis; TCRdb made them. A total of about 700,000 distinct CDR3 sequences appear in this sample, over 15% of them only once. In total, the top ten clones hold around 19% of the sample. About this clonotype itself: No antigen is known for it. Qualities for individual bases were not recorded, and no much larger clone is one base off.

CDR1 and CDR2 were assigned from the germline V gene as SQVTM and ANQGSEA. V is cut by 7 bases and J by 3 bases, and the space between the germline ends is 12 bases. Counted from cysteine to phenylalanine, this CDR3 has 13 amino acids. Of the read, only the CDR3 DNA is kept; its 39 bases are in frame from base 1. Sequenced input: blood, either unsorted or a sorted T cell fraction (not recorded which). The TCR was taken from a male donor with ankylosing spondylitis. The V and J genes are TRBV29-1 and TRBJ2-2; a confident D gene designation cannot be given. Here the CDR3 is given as CSAQGWDTGELFF. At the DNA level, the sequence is TGCAGCGCCCAAGGATGGGACACCGGGGAGCTGTTTTTT.